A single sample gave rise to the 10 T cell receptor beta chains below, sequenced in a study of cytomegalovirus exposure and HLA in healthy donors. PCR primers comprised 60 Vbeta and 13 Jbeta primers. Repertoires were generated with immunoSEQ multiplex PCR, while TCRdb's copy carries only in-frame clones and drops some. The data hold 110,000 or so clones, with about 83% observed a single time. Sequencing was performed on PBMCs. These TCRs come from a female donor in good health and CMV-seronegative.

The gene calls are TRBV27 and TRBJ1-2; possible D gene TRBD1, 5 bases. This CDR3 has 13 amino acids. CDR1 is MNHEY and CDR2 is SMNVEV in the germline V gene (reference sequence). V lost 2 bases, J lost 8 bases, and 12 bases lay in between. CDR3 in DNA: TGTGCCAGCAGTTTAACGGGGGTTAGGGGCTACACCTTC. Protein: CASSLTGVRGYTF.

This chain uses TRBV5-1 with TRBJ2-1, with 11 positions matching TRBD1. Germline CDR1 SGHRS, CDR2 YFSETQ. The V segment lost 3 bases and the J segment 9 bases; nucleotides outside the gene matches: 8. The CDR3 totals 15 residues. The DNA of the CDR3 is TGCGCCAGCAGCTCTAGGACAGGGGGCATCGGTGAGCAGTTCTTC. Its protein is CASSSRTGGIGEQFF.

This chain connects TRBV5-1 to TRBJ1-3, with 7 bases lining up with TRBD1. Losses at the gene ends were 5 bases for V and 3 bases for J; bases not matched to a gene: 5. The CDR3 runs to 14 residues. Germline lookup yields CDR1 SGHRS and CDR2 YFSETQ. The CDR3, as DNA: TGCGCCAGCAGTCCAAGACAGGGTGGAAACACCATATATTTT. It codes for CASSPRQGGNTIYF.

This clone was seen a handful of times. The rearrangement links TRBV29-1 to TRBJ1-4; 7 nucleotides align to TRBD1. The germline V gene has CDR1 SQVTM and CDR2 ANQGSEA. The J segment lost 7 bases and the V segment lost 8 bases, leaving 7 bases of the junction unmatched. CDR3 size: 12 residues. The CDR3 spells CSPNGTAEKLFF. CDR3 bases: TGCAGCCCTAACGGGACAGCTGAAAAACTGTTTTTT.

As DNA, the CDR3 is TGTGCCAGCAGCCTGAGGGGAGGTGAGCAGTTCTTC. This encodes CASSLRGGEQFF. The gene calls are TRBV5-6 and TRBJ2-1; maybe TRBD2 (6 bases). The CDR3 runs to 12 residues. Trimming left V 4 bases short and J 9 bases short, with 11 bases between. Germline V CDR1 and CDR2: SGHDT, YYEEEE.

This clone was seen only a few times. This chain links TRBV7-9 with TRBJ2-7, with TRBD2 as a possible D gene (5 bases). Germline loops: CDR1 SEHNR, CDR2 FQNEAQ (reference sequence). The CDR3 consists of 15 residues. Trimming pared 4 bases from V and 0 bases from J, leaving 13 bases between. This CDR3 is CASSWESLGSYEQYF. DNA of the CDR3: TGTGCCAGCAGCTGGGAGTCTCTGGGCTCCTACGAGCAGTACTTC.

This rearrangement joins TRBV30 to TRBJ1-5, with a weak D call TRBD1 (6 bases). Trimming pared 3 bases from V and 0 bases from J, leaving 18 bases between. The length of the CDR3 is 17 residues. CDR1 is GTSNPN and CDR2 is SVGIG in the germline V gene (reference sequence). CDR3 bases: TGTGCCTGGAGCCGATCCTGGACAGACGCTAGCAATCAGCCCCAGCATTTT. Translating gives CAWSRSWTDASNQPQHF.

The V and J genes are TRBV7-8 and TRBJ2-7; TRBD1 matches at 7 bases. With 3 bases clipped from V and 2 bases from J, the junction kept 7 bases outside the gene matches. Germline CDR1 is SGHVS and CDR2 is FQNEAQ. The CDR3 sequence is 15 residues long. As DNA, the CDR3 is TGTGCCAGCAGCTTCCGACCGGGACAGCCCTACGAGCAGTACTTC. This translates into CASSFRPGQPYEQYF.

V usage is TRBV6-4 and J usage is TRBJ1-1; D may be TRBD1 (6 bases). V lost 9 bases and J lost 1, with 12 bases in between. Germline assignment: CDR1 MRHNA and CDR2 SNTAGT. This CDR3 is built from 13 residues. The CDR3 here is CARSGASNTEAFF. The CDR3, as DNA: TGTGCCAGATCAGGGGCCTCGAACACTGAAGCTTTCTTT.

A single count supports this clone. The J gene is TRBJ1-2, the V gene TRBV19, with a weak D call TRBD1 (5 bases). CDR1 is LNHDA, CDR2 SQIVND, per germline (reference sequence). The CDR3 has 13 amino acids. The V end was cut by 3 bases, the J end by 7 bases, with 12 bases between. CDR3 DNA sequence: TGTGCCAGTAGTATCACAGGTTACGGTGGCTACACCTTC. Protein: CASSITGYGGYTF. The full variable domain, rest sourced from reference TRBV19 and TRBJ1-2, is DGGITQSPKYLFRKEGQNVTLSCEQNLNHDAMYWYRQDPGQGLRLIYYSQIVNDFQKGDIAEGYSVSREKKESFPLTVTSAQKNPTAFYLCASSITGYGGYTFGSGTRLTVV.